This T cell receptor beta chain was sequenced in a study of blood T cell repertoires in COVID-19. Study-wide context: COVID-19 samples from acute and convalescent phases originated in the United States, Italy and Spain. PBMCs, B-cell-depleted T cells, or T cells provided the cDNA or gDNA that made up the material.

Per the authors' pipeline: Amplification with reference gene primers provided the estimates of nucleated cell counts. Here immunoSEQ multiplex PCR was the method, and the copy in TCRdb shows in-frame clones only, minus some. Clone size and the V and J calls come from that table; the DNA yielded D and trimming. The table shows roughly 49,000 clones, with approximately 84% occurring only once. CDR3 size: 14 residues. The germline V gene encodes CDR1 SNHLY and CDR2 FYNNEI. Trimming at V came to 2 bases and at J to 6 bases, leaving 2 bases not matched to a gene. The gene calls are TRBV2 and TRBJ2-2; 8 bases match TRBD1. This receptor was obtained from a man in his forties or fifties with active COVID-19. The sequencing input was peripheral blood. CDR3 amino acids: CASSELDRAGELFF. In DNA form, the CDR3 reads TGTGCCAGCAGTGAACTGGACAGGGCCGGGGAGCTGTTTTTT. Filled out from reference TRBV2 and TRBJ2-2, the complete variable domain reads EPEVTQTPSHQVTQMGQEVILRCVPISNHLYFYWYRQILGQKVEFLVSFYNNEISEKSEIFDDQFSVERPDGSNFTLKIRSTKLEDSAMYFCASSELDRAGELFFGEGSRLTVL.